These 19 T cell receptor beta chains were sequenced from one sample in a study of blood T cells in healthy people across ages. A second PCR of roughly 7 to 11 cycles used a sample-barcoded 5' primer and a J-beta primer mix. One entry per CDR3 protein, called by TCRdb with MiXCR from the 5' RACE reads. Of roughly 650,000 distinct CDR3 sequences listed, about 30% are singletons. The sample comprised blood. These receptors came from a woman at least 80 years old in good health.

Only a few counts were recorded for this clonotype. The rearrangement links TRBV6-6 to TRBJ1-2; D gene uncertain. The germline V gene has CDR1 MNHNY and CDR2 SVGAGI (reference sequence). CDR3 length: 13 amino acids. The V end was cut by 6 bases, the J end by 6 bases, with 14 bases between. CDR3 sequence (DNA): TGTGCCAGCAGCCTCGATGGCGACGATGGCTACACCTTC. This encodes CASSLDGDDGYTF.

As regards this clonotype: A much larger clone lies one base from this, so it may be a read error. The rearrangement joins TRBV7-9 to TRBJ2-5; TRBD2 is a possible D gene (6 bases). CDR1 and CDR2 (germline): SEHNR, FQNEAQ (reference sequence). The germline V and J ends were trimmed by 5 bases and 2 bases, with 18 bases remaining between them. The CDR3 has 16 residues. CDR3 residues: CASSLGDWGPQETQYF. The CDR3 DNA follows: TGTGCCAGCAGCCTAGGGGACTGGGGACCTCAAGAGACCCAGTACTTC.

This rearrangement joins TRBV4-3 to TRBJ2-4; no clear D gene. The CDR3 is 15 amino acids. With 0 bases removed from V and 5 bases from J, the gap between germline ends came to 11 bases. From germline, CDR1 is LGHNA and CDR2 YSLEER. This chain's CDR3 is CASSQEAGVENIQYF. The CDR3 DNA sequence: TGCGCCAGCAGCCAAGAAGCTGGGGTCGAAAACATTCAGTACTTC.

The chain joins TRBV3-1 to TRBJ2-7; perhaps TRBD1 as D (5 bases). V shed 0 bases and J shed 1 base, with 7 bases lying between them. The germline V gene has CDR1 LGHDT and CDR2 YNNKEL (reference sequence). The CDR3 length is 14 residues. CDR3 in DNA: TGTGCCAGCAGCCAAGATCGACAGTCCTACGAGCAGTACTTC. Translation: CASSQDRQSYEQYF.

The table lists this clonotype with many counts. The rearrangement links TRBV5-1 to TRBJ2-3, with D tentatively TRBD2 (6 bases). V gave up 4 bases and J gave up 4 bases, with 16 bases separating them. CDR1 and CDR2 from the germline V gene are SGHRS and YFSETQ. The CDR3 is made up of 15 amino acids. The CDR3 is CASSEGGVGPDTQYF. The DNA of the CDR3 is TGCGCCAGCAGCGAAGGCGGGGTGGGGCCAGATACGCAGTATTTT.

The rearrangement links TRBV27 to TRBJ1-2; tentative D call: TRBD1 (5 bases). The V end was cut by 6 bases, the J end by 4 bases, with 21 bases between. Germline V gene sequence: CDR1 MNHEY, CDR2 SMNVEV (reference sequence). The CDR3 runs 16 residues. The CDR3 loop reads CASRQVPSNRGYGYTF. In DNA form, the CDR3 reads TGTGCCAGCAGACAGGTGCCGTCAAATCGCGGCTATGGCTACACCTTC.

This chain connects TRBV2 to TRBJ2-3, with D unclear. CDR3 size: 12 residues. Germline CDR1 SNHLY, CDR2 FYNNEI. The V gene lost 5 bases and the J gene lost 3 bases, with 6 bases spanning the gap. The CDR3 DNA reads as TGTGCCAGCAGTCTGATGACAGATACGCAGTATTTT. Translating gives CASSLMTDTQYF.

The chain recombines TRBV12-5 with TRBJ1-1; tentatively, D is TRBD1 (6 bases). Germline loops: CDR1 LGHNT, CDR2 FRNRAP. Trimming removed 7 bases from V and 0 bases from J, with 9 bases in between. The CDR3 is 13 amino acids. The CDR3 protein is CASARGLNTEAFF. The DNA of the CDR3 is TGTGCTAGTGCCAGGGGCTTGAACACTGAAGCTTTCTTT.

This clonotype came up many times. The chain has TRBV30 and TRBJ1-2; the D gene is possibly TRBD1 (5 bases). Germline CDR1 is GTSNPN and CDR2 is SVGIG (reference sequence). The CDR3 has 13 amino acids. Trimming took off 0 bases at V and 8 bases at J, with 13 bases between the two ends. This CDR3 is CAWSVYGGAGYTF. The CDR3 DNA sequence: TGTGCCTGGAGTGTATATGGAGGGGCCGGCTACACCTTC.

This clonotype occurred many times. The genes are TRBV7-8 and TRBJ2-7; 7 bases align to TRBD2. CDR1 SGHVS and CDR2 FQNEAQ come from the germline V gene. V trimming: 5 bases; J trimming: 6 bases; junction bases outside the gene matches: 10. This CDR3 spans 14 amino acids. The CDR3 loop is CASSPGGEGLEQYF. The CDR3 bases are TGTGCCAGCAGCCCCGGTGGGGAGGGGCTCGAGCAGTACTTC.

The chain uses TRBV14 and TRBJ2-1; the D is unclear. The CDR3 covers 13 residues. The V gene's germline CDR1 is SGHDN and CDR2 FVKESK. Trimming cost V 1 base and J 9 bases, with 10 bases left between them. The CDR3 DNA reads TGTGCCAGCAGCCAAGTTAACGGCTTTGAGCAGTTCTTC. Its protein is CASSQVNGFEQFF.

The V and J genes are TRBV20-1 and TRBJ2-5; 8 bases map to TRBD1. Trimming removed 0 bases from V and 4 bases from J; junction bases left unmatched: 7. In germline, CDR1 is DFQATT, CDR2 SNEGSKA (reference sequence). The CDR3 has 15 residues. The CDR3 region is CSARDMTGVVETQYF. CDR3 sequence (DNA): TGCAGTGCTAGAGATATGACAGGGGTTGTAGAGACCCAGTACTTC.

Only a few counts were recorded for this clonotype. This may come from a read error, since a much larger clone is one base off. The genes are TRBV10-3 and TRBJ2-5; 8 bases line up with TRBD1. This CDR3 is 14 amino acids long. Germline-derived CDR1 and CDR2 are ENHRY and SYGVKD. Unmatched junction bases numbered 11, after V lost 3 bases and J lost 11 bases. CDR3 region: CAISEGTGPDEQYF. The CDR3 DNA is TGTGCCATCAGTGAAGGGACAGGACCCGATGAGCAGTACTTC.

V and J are TRBV6-2 or TRBV6-3 and TRBJ1-5; 7 bases align to TRBD1. CDR3 length: 13 amino acids. With 8 bases clipped from V and 7 bases from J, the junction kept 8 bases outside the gene matches. In germline, CDR1 is MNHEY, CDR2 SVGEGT. CDR3 sequence reads: CASHPGGGQPQHF. The CDR3 DNA sequence: TGTGCCAGCCACCCAGGGGGGGGACAGCCCCAGCATTTT.

This clonotype was observed at least ten times. V and J are TRBV7-3 and TRBJ2-3; 9 positions match TRBD2. This CDR3 region has 15 residues. V trimming: 2 bases; J trimming: 5 bases; junction bases outside the gene matches: 5. Germline loops: CDR1 SGHTA, CDR2 FQGTGA. This CDR3 is CASSLRGGGIDTQYF. Here the CDR3 DNA reads TGTGCCAGCAGCTTACGCGGGGGGGGAATAGATACGCAGTATTTT.

This clonotype has at least ten counts. J is TRBJ2-1 and V is TRBV6-2 or TRBV6-3, with 11 nucleotides matching TRBD2. Germline V gene sequence: CDR1 MNHEY, CDR2 SVGEGT. V dropped 2 bases and J dropped 8; count of bases not matched to a gene: 11. There are 17 residues in the CDR3. The DNA for the CDR3 is TGTGCCAGCAGTTACCCCACTCTAGCGGGGGGTGGGGATGAGCAGTTCTTC. Amino acid sequence: CASSYPTLAGGGDEQFF.

This clonotype was observed a single time. Possible read error: a much larger clone is one base away. The chain is built from TRBV7-8 and TRBJ2-3; D is perhaps TRBD1 (6 bases). This CDR3 contains 17 residues. Germline V lookup: CDR1 SGHVS, CDR2 FQNEAQ. The CDR3 spells CASSLTVNRVAPDTRYF. For the CDR3, the DNA is TGTGCCAGCAGCTTAACGGTTAACAGGGTGGCCCCAGATACGCGGTATTTT.

This clonotype was picked up a small number of times. The junction departs from germline at one end; a sequencing error may be responsible. This sequence joins TRBV5-1 and TRBJ2-3; TRBD2 agrees at 8 bases. Germline values: CDR1 SGHRS, CDR2 YFSETQ. The CDR3 has 18 residues. The CDR3 reads CASSLEVAGSPGTDTRYF. Written as DNA, the CDR3 is TGCGCCAGCAGCTTGGAGGTAGCGGGGTCGCCGGGCACAGATACGCGGTATTTT.

This clonotype was recorded many times. V gene TRBV9 combines with J gene TRBJ2-1, with TRBD1 matching 8 bases. The CDR3 is made up of 21 amino acids. V was pared by 2 bases and J by 0 bases, with 19 bases of the junction left unmatched. Germline lookup yields CDR1 SGDLS and CDR2 YYNGEE. The CDR3 DNA reads TGTGCCAGCAGCGTCGATCCTAAATGGGACAGGCGCCAATCCTCCTACAATGAGCAGTTCTTC. Translated: CASSVDPKWDRRQSSYNEQFF.